One and the same sample provided the 10 T cell receptor beta chains below, sequenced in a study of control samples from healthy donors and cancer patients. Measured with immunoSEQ multiplex PCR; TCRdb has only the in-frame clones, and not every one. Of 150,000 to 200,000 clones listed, around 90% are singletons. Sequencing was carried out using blood. The receptors stem from a man aged 18 to 29 in good health.

The chain carries TRBV28 and TRBJ1-6; D unclear. The V end lost 6 bases, the J end lost 8 bases, and 8 bases lay between the germline ends. CDR3 length: 12 amino acids. Germline V CDR1 and CDR2: MDHEN, SYDVKM. CDR3 sequence reads: CASSPDYSPLHF. The CDR3 DNA reads TGTGCCAGCAGCCCGGATTATTCACCCCTCCACTTT.

The rearrangement uses TRBV5-6 and TRBJ1-6; D gene ambiguous. Germline V gives CDR1 SGHDT, CDR2 YYEEEE. CDR3 size: 19 residues. V was pared by 0 bases and J by 0 bases, with 16 bases between. CDR3 protein: CASSLGRQVPSSYNSPLHF. CDR3 sequence (DNA): TGTGCCAGCAGCTTGGGTCGACAAGTTCCTAGCTCCTATAATTCACCCCTCCACTTT.

The chain is built from TRBV15 and TRBJ1-5, with a tentative D call TRBD1 (6 bases). Trimming stripped 6 bases from V and 7 bases from J, with 13 bases between. Germline V gene lookup returns CDR1 LNHNV and CDR2 YYDKDF (reference sequence). The CDR3 runs 13 residues. CDR3 sequence: CATSGGARQPQHF. CDR3 coding DNA: TGTGCCACCAGTGGGGGGGCCCGGCAGCCCCAGCATTTT.

This clone has only one observation. V usage is TRBV7-9 and J usage is TRBJ2-1; TRBD2 agrees at 9 bases. The CDR3 extends over 13 amino acids. The germline V gene has CDR1 SEHNR and CDR2 FQNEAQ (reference sequence). V dropped 10 bases and J dropped 4; count of bases not matched to a gene: 5. The CDR3 coding sequence is TGTGCCACCTTGACTAGCGGTTACAATGAGCAGTTCTTC. Translated, it gives CATLTSGYNEQFF.

V is TRBV7-2 and J is TRBJ1-1, with TRBD1 identical over 7 bases. J lost 0 bases, V lost 5 bases, and 6 bases had no gene match. The CDR3 runs 15 residues. Germline assignment: CDR1 SGHTA and CDR2 FQGNSA. The chain's CDR3 is CASSPRTGMNTEAFF. CDR3 coding DNA: TGTGCCAGCAGCCCCCGGACAGGAATGAACACTGAAGCTTTCTTT.

The chain is built from TRBV6-1 and TRBJ1-1; D gene unclear. This CDR3 spans 13 amino acids. V lost 2 bases to trimming and J lost 1 base, with 5 bases between them. CDR1 is MNHNS, CDR2 SASEGT, per germline. The CDR3 region is CASSEYGNTEAFF. CDR3 nucleotide sequence: TGTGCCAGCAGTGAATACGGGAACACTGAAGCTTTCTTT.

J is TRBJ2-1 and V is TRBV7-3; 9 positions match TRBD1. Trimming removed 3 bases from V and 10 bases from J; junction bases left unmatched: 10. The CDR3 extends over 15 amino acids. Germline V gives CDR1 SGHTA, CDR2 FQGTGA. CDR3 bases: TGTGCCAGCAGCTTGAACTCGGACAGGGGCGGCGAGCAGTTCTTC. It specifies CASSLNSDRGGEQFF.

The rearrangement uses TRBV5-6 and TRBJ2-1; possibly TRBD2 for D (6 bases). This CDR3 comprises 14 residues. CDR1 and CDR2 (germline): SGHDT, YYEEEE. With 5 bases removed from V and 6 bases from J, the gap between germline ends came to 15 bases. In DNA, the CDR3 is TGTGCCAGCAGTACTAGCCTCTGGAGCAATGAGCAGTTCTTC. Amino acids: CASSTSLWSNEQFF.

The chain employs TRBV30 and TRBJ2-1, with D unclear. V gave up 0 bases and J gave up 2 bases, with 8 bases separating them. This CDR3 spans 14 amino acids. Germline assignment: CDR1 GTSNPN and CDR2 SVGIG (reference sequence). The DNA for the CDR3 is TGTGCCTGGAGTGTTAGGGTTCCCTACAATGAGCAGTTCTTC. Residues: CAWSVRVPYNEQFF.

CDR3 loop: CASGVRGSSYEQYF. The CDR3, as DNA: TGTGCCAGCGGGGTTAGGGGCTCCTCCTACGAGCAGTACTTC. This chain uses TRBV28 with TRBJ2-7; a weak D match, TRBD1 (5 bases). V lost 8 bases and J lost 0, with 14 bases in between. The CDR3 length is 14 residues. Germline CDR1 and CDR2: MDHEN and SYDVKM.